This paragraph covers one T cell receptor (beta chain) sequence. Its antigen is unidentified. This sample is part of a study of PD-1 blockade in classical Hodgkin lymphoma. TCRdb's table, derived via immunoSEQ multiplex PCR, lists solely in-frame clones and lacks some. The sample consists of 50,000 or so clones, around 74% of them appearing once. Indicated time point: cycle 4 day 1 (C4D1), after more than 5 weeks of nivolumab. Exposure to brentuximab vedotin varied, and each patient had relapsed following autologous stem cell transplantation. The CDR3 has 14 amino acids. V was pared by 3 bases and J by 1 base, with 10 bases between. CDR1 and CDR2 (germline): SGHRS, YFSETQ. Broader study findings: Individuals who commenced nivolumab within less than 1 year of ASCT were excluded.

The sequence was collected from a human donor with classical Hodgkin lymphoma. The material was peripheral blood mononuclear cells (PBMCs), obtained before the fourth cycle of nivolumab. The V gene is TRBV5-1, the J gene TRBJ1-1, with D tentatively TRBD1 (5 bases). The CDR3 nucleotides read TGCGCCAGCAGCTGGGACGGAGAGAACACTGAAGCTTTCTTT. Protein: CASSWDGENTEAFF.